A single T cell receptor (beta chain) is shown here with its context. Its antigen is unknown. This sample is part of a study of T cell responses to AZD1222 COVID-19 vaccine. Study findings and constraints: Donors were largely white British and mainly female; clonal diversity was possibly underestimated. The study reported that nearly half of spike-specific TCRs target unmutated variant regions. Spike-specific TCR breadth rose after two AZD1222 doses, and depth rose as well.

The method was immunoSEQ multiplex PCR; TCRdb's version includes in-frame clones alone and lacks a portion of them. The sample consists of about 110,000 clones, about nine tenths of them appearing once. Looked up from germline, CDR1 is MNHNS and CDR2 is SASEGT. This CDR3 is 17 amino acids long. With 2 bases clipped from V and 2 bases from J, the junction kept 11 bases outside the gene matches. The TCR comes from an adult in good health. The starting material was peripheral blood, obtained on day 0 of MenACWY control vaccination. The chain links TRBV6-1 to TRBJ1-2, with 7 bases that match TRBD1. This CDR3 reads CASSEILGTDLNYGYTF. CDR3 bases: TGTGCCAGCAGTGAAATACTCGGGACAGACCTCAACTATGGCTACACCTTC.